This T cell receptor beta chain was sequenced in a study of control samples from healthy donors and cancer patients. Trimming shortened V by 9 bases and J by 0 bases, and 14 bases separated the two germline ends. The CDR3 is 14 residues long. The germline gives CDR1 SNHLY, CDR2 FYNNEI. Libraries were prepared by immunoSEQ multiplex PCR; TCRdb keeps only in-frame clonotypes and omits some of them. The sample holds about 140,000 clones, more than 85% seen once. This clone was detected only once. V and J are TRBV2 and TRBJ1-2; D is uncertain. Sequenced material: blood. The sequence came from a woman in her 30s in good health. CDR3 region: CARMNPTANYGYTF. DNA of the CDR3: TGTGCCAGGATGAATCCCACCGCTAACTATGGCTACACCTTC.